This T cell receptor (beta chain) was identified during a study of T cells in localized non-small cell lung cancer. General study points: An association was observed between higher blood T cell density and longer overall survival. Appearances in adjacent lung were noted for a median approximately 58 of the top 100 tumor clones. In uninvolved adjacent lung, T cell clonality reached its highest value, exceeding tumor.

J gave up 4 bases and V 3 bases, and 3 bases lay outside the gene matches. The CDR3 is 14 residues long. CDR1 is MGHRA, CDR2 YSYEKL, per germline. Note on this clone: Its antigen remains unknown.

The table came from immunoSEQ multiplex PCR; TCRdb's copy has only in-frame clones and leaves some out. There are 25,000 to 30,000 clones in the sample; over 85% occur only once, and approximately 3% lies in the top ten. The chain uses TRBV4-1 and TRBJ2-1; 7 nucleotides agree with TRBD1. The clonotype originates from a woman aged 18 to 55 with stage I lung adenocarcinoma. The sample consisted of peripheral blood, taken before any cancer treatment. The CDR3 here is CASSQQTGYNEQFF. CDR3 bases: TGCGCCAGCAGCCAGCAGACAGGGTACAATGAGCAGTTCTTC.